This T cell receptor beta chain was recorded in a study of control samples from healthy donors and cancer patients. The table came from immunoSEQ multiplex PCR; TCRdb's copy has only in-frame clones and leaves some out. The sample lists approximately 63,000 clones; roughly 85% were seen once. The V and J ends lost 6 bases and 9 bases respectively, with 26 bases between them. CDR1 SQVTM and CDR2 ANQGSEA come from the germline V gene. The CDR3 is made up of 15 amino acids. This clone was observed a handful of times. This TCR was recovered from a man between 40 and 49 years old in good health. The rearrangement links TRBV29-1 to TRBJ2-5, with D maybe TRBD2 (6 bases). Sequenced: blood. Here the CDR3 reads CSVGPAEPRETAQYF. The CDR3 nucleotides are TGCAGCGTCGGGCCAGCAGAACCCCGGGAGACGGCCCAGTACTTC.